The entry below describes one T cell receptor beta chain. Its antigen is unidentified. As part of library construction, unique molecular identifiers were attached to individual cDNA molecules. TCRdb passed the 5' RACE reads through MiXCR, listing each CDR3 protein once. The data contain 100,000 to 140,000 distinct CDR3 sequences, around 10% of them seen just once; the ten biggest clones take up roughly 7.1%. These data are taken from a study of early T cells in non-severe SARS-CoV-2 infection. Study-wide background: The input, bulk RNA from unsorted whole blood, was sequenced, and chains were unpaired.

Trimming took off 10 bases at V and 1 base at J, with 11 bases between the two ends. The CDR3 loop spans 13 amino acids. Germline V gives CDR1 MNHEY, CDR2 SMNVEV (reference sequence). Study observations and caveats: Clonotype matching in VDJdb favored anti-spike CD8 responses and did not capture private and CD4 specificities.

The sequence was collected from an adult who was a healthcare worker with PCR-confirmed SARS-CoV-2 infection or an uninfected control (not recorded which). Sequencing was performed on whole blood. The chain recombines TRBV27 with TRBJ2-1; D perhaps matches TRBD2 (6 bases). The CDR3 protein is CAKRVRSYNEQFF. The CDR3 nucleotides read TGTGCCAAGCGGGTGAGATCCTACAATGAGCAGTTCTTC.